This note documents a single T cell receptor (beta chain) sequence. Its target is not known. Germline loops: CDR1 SQVTM, CDR2 ANQGSEA. V shed 6 bases, J shed 7 bases, and the junction held 13 bases outside the gene matches. CDR3 size: 15 residues. Primers included in the PCR were 60 Vbeta and 13 Jbeta primers. Data came from immunoSEQ multiplex PCR; TCRdb stores just in-frame clones and leaves some out. The data contain about 88,000 clones, more than 80% of them seen just once; the ten biggest clones take up approximately 2.2%. This sample was included in a study of cytomegalovirus exposure and HLA in healthy donors. Looking at the study overall: There were about 85 million unique TCRs (from HLA-typed donors) in an early data release. Study-wide results and limits: 150 or so TCR beta chains were listed as cytomegalovirus-associated. Per published reports, the classifier diagnosed cytomegalovirus status with high specificity and sensitivity. Whilst most TCR sequences proved rare, a subset of public TCRs occurred across many donors.

The sequenced sample was PBMCs. This clonotype originated in a young man in good health and CMV-seronegative. This chain connects TRBV29-1 to TRBJ2-7, with 12 bases fitting TRBD2. The CDR3 protein is CSVSTLLAGGGEQYF. CDR3 sequence (DNA): TGCAGCGTCTCCACCTTACTAGCGGGAGGTGGGGAGCAGTACTTC.